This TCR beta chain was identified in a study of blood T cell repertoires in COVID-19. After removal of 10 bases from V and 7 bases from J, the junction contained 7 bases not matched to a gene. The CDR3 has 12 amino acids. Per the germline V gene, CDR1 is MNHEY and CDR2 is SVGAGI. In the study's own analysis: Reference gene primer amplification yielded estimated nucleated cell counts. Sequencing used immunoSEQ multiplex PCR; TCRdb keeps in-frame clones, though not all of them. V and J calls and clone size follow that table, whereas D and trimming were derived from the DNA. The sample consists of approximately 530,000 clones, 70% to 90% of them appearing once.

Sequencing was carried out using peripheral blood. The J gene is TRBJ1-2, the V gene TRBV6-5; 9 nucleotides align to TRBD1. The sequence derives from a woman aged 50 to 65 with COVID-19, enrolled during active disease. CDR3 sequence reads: CATRRQGVGYTF. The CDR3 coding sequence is TGTGCCACCAGAAGACAGGGGGTTGGCTACACCTTC.